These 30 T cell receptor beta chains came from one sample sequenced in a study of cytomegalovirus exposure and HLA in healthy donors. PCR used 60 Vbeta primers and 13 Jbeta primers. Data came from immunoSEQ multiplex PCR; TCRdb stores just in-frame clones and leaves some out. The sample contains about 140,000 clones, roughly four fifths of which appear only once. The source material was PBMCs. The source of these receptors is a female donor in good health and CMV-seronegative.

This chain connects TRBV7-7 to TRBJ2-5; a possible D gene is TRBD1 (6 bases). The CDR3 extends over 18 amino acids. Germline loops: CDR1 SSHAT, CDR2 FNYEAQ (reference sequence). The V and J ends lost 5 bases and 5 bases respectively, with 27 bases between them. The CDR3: CASSPMRTAYVLGETQYF. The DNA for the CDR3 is TGTGCCAGCAGCCCTATGCGGACAGCATACGTCCTGGGGGAGACCCAGTACTTC.

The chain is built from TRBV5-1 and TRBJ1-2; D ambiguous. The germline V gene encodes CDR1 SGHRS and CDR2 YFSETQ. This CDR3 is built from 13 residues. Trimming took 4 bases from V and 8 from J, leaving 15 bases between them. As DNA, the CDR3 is TGCGCCAGCAGCCACGACAAGCTAGCGGGCTACACCTTC. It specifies CASSHDKLAGYTF. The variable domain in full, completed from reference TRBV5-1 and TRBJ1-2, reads KAGVTQTPRYLIKTRGQQVTLSCSPISGHRSVSWYQQTPGQGLQFLFEYFSETQRNKGNFPGRFSGRQFSNSRSEMNVSTLELGDSALYLCASSHDKLAGYTFGSGTRLTVV.

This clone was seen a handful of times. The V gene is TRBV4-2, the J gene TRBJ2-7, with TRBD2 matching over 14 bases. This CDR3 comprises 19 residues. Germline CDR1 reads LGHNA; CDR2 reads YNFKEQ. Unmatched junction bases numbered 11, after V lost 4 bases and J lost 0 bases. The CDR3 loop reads CASSLGLAGGLVISYEQYF. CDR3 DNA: TGTGCCAGCAGCCTTGGACTAGCGGGGGGACTAGTCATCTCCTACGAGCAGTACTTC.

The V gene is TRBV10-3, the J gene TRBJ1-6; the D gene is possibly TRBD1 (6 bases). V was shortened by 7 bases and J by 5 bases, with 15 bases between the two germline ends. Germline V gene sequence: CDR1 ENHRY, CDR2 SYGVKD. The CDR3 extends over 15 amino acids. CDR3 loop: CAITVDRSNNSPLHF. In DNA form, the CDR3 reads TGTGCCATCACCGTAGACAGGAGTAATAATTCACCCCTCCACTTT.

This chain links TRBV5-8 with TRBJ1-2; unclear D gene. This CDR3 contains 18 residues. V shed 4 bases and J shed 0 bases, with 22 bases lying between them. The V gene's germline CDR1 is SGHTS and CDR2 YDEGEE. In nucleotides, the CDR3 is TGTGCCAGCAGCCCCGGTTACACACTACTCCGCGCTAACTATGGCTACACCTTC. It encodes CASSPGYTLLRANYGYTF.

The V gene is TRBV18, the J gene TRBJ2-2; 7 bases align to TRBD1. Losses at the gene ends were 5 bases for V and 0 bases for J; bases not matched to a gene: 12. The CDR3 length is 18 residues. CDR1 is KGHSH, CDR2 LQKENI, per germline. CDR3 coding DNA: TGTGCCAGCTCATGGACAGGTGCCCCTTTCGCGAACACCGGGGAGCTGTTTTTT. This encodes CASSWTGAPFANTGELFF.

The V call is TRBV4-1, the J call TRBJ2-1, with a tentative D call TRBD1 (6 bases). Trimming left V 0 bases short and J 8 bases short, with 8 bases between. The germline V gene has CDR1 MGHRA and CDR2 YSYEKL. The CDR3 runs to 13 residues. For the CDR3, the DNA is TGCGCCAGCAGCCAAGACCAGGGGTATGAGCAGTTCTTC. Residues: CASSQDQGYEQFF.

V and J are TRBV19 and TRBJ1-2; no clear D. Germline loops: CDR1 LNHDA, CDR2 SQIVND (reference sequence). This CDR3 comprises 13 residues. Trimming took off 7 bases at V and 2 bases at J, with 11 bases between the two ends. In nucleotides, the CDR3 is TGTGCCAGTAAGATAGGACTGAACTATGGCTACACCTTC. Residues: CASKIGLNYGYTF.

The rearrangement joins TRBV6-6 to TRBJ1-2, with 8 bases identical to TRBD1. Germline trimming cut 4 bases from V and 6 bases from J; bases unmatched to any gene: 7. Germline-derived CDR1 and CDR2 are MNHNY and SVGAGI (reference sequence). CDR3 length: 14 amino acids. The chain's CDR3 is CASSWSDREDGYTF. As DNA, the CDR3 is TGTGCCAGCAGTTGGTCGGACAGGGAGGATGGCTACACCTTC.

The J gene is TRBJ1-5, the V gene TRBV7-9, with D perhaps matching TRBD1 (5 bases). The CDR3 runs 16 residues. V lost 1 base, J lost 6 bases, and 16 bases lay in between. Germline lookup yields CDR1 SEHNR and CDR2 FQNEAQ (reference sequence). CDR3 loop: CASSLGGSGFGQPQHF. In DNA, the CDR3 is TGTGCCAGCAGCTTAGGCGGCTCAGGGTTTGGTCAGCCCCAGCATTTT.

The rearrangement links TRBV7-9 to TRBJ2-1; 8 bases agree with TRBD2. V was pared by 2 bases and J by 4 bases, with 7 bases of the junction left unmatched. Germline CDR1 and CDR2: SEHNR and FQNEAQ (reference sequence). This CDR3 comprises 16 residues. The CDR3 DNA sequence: TGTGCCAGCAGCTTATTTAGCGGGGTATATTACAATGAGCAGTTCTTC. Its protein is CASSLFSGVYYNEQFF.

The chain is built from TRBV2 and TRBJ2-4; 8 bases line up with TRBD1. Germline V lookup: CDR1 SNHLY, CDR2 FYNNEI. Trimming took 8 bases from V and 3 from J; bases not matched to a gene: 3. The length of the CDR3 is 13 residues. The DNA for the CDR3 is TGTGCCAGCGAGACAGGGGACAAAAACATTCAGTACTTC. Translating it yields CASETGDKNIQYF.

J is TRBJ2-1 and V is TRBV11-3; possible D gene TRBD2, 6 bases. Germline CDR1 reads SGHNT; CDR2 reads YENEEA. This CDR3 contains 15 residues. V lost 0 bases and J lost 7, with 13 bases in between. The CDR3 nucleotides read TGTGCCAGCAGCTTAGAACAGGAAGGAGGGAATGAGCAGTTCTTC. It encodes CASSLEQEGGNEQFF.

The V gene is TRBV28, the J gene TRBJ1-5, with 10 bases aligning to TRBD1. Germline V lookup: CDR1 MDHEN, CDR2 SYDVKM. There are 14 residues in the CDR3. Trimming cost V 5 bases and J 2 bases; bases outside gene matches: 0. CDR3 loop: CASSGTGGNQPQHF. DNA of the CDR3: TGTGCCAGCAGTGGGACAGGGGGCAATCAGCCCCAGCATTTT.

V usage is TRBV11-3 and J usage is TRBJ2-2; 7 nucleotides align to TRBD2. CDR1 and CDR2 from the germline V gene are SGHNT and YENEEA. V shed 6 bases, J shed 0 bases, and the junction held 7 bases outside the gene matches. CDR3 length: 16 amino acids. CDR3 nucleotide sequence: TGTGCCAGCAGTCCTAGGGGACTACCGAACACCGGGGAGCTGTTTTTT. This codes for CASSPRGLPNTGELFF.

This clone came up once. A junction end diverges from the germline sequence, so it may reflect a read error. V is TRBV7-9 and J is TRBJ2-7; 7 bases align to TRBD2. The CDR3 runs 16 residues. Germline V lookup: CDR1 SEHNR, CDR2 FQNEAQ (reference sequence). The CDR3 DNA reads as TGTTCCAGCAGCCTAACACCGGGACTAAAGGCGGGCGAGCAGTACTTC. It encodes CSSSLTPGLKAGEQYF.

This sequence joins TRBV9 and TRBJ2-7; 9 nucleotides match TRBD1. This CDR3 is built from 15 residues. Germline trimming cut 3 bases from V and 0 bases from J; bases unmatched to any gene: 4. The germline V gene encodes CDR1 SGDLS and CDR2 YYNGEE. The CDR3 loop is CASSAPGQGSYEQYF. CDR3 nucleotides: TGTGCCAGCAGCGCACCGGGACAGGGCTCCTACGAGCAGTACTTC. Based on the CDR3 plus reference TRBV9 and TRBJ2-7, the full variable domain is DSGVTQTPKHLITATGQRVTLRCSPRSGDLSVYWYQQSLDQGLQFLIQYYNGEERAKGNILERFSAQQFPDLHSELNLSSLELGDSALYFCASSAPGQGSYEQYFGPGTRLTVT.

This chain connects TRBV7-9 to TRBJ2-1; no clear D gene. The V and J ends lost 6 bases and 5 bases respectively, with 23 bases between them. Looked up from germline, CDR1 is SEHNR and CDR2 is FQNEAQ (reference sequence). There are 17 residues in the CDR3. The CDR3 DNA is TGTGCCAGCAGGGTTAGCATCAGTGTGGCCCTTAACAATGAGCAGTTCTTC. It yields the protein CASRVSISVALNNEQFF.

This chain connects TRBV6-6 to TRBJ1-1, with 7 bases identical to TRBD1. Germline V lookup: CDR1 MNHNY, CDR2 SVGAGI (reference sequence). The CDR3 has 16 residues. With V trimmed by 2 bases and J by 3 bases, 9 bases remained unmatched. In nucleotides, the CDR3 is TGTGCCAGCAGTTACCCGCAGACAGGGCAGGACACTGAAGCTTTCTTT. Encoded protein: CASSYPQTGQDTEAFF.

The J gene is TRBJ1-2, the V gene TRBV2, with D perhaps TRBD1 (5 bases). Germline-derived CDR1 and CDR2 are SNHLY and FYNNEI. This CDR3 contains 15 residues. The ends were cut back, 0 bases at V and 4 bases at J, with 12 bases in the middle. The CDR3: CASSEAGGEAYGYTF. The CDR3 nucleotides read TGTGCCAGCAGTGAAGCGGGGGGGGAGGCCTATGGCTACACCTTC.

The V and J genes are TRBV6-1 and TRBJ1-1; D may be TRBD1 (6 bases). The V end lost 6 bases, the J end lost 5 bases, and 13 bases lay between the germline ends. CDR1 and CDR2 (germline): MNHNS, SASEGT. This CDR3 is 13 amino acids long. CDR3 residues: CASRWGQGTEAFF. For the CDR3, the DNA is TGTGCCAGCAGGTGGGGCCAGGGGACTGAAGCTTTCTTT.

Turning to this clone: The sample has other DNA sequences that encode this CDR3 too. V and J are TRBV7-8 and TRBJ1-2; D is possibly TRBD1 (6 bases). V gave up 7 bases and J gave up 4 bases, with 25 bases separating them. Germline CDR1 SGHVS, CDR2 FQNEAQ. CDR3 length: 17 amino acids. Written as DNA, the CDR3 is TGTGCCAGCATCCCTACTCCCTCGGAGACAGGACGCTATGGCTACACCTTC. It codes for CASIPTPSETGRYGYTF.

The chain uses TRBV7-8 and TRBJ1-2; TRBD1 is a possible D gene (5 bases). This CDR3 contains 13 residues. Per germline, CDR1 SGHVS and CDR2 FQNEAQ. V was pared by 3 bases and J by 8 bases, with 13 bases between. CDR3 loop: CASSFRDFEGYTF. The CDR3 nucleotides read TGTGCCAGCAGCTTCCGGGACTTCGAGGGCTACACCTTC.

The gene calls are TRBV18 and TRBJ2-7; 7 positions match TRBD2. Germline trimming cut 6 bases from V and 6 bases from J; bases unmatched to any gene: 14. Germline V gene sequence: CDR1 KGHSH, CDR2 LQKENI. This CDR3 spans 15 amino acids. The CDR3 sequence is CASSPLERGLSEQYF. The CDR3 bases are TGTGCCAGCTCCCCCCTCGAGCGGGGTTTATCCGAGCAGTACTTC.

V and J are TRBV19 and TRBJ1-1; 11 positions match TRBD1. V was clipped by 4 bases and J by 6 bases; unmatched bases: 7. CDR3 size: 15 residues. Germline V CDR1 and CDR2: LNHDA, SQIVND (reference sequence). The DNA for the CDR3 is TGTGCCAGTAGTAGCGGACCGGGACAGGGGGCTGAAGCTTTCTTT. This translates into CASSSGPGQGAEAFF.

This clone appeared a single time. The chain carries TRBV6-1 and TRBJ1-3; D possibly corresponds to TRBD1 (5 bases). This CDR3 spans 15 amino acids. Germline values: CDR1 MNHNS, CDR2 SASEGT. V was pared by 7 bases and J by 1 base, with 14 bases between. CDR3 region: CASKQGSVSGNTIYF. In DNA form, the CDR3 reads TGTGCCAGCAAGCAGGGATCGGTTTCTGGAAACACCATATATTTT.

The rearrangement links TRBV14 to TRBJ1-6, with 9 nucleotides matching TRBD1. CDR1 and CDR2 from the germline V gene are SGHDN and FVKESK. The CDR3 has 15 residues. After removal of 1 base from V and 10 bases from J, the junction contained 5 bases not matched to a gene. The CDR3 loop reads CASSQVGQGWSPLHF. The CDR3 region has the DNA TGTGCCAGCAGCCAAGTCGGACAGGGGTGGTCACCCCTCCACTTT.

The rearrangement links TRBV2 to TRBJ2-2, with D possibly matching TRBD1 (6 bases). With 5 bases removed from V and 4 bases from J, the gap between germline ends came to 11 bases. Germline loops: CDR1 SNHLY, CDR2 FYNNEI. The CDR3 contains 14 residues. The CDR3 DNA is TGTGCCAGCAGTTACAGGGCGGGCACCGGGGAGCTGTTTTTT. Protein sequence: CASSYRAGTGELFF. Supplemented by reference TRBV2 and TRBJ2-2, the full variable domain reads EPEVTQTPSHQVTQMGQEVILRCVPISNHLYFYWYRQILGQKVEFLVSFYNNEISEKSEIFDDQFSVERPDGSNFTLKIRSTKLEDSAMYFCASSYRAGTGELFFGEGSRLTVL.

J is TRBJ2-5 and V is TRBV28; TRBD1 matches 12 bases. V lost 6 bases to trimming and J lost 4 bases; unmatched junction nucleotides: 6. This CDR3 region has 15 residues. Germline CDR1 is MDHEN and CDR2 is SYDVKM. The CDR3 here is CASSPLGQGAETQYF. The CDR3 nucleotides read TGTGCCAGCAGCCCCTTGGGACAGGGGGCAGAGACCCAGTACTTC.

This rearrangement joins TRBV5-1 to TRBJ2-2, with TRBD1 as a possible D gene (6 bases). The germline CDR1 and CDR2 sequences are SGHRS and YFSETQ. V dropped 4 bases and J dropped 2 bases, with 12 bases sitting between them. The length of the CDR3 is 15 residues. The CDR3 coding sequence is TGCGCCAGCAGCCGGGACACCTCTAACACCGGGGAGCTGTTTTTT. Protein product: CASSRDTSNTGELFF.